Given below is one TCR beta chain in context. This sample stems from a study of shared clonotypes between healthy human individuals. Germline V lookup: CDR1 SGHNT, CDR2 YYREEE (reference sequence). The CDR3 extends over 16 amino acids. Trimming cost V 3 bases and J 2 bases, with 17 bases left between them. Here immunoSEQ multiplex PCR was the method, and the copy in TCRdb shows in-frame clones only, minus some. Of 450,000 to 600,000 clones in the sample, 70% to 85% were seen once. This clonotype was obtained from a woman aged 35 to 49 in good health. Some clones in this sample may be carry-over from other donors' samples. The source material was PBMCs. The genes are TRBV5-4 and TRBJ2-5, with D perhaps matching TRBD2 (6 bases). The chain's CDR3 is CASSSYTGRGQETQYF. The CDR3 bases are TGTGCCAGCAGCTCTTATACCGGGAGAGGGCAAGAGACCCAGTACTTC. The variable domain in full, completed from reference TRBV5-4 and TRBJ2-5, reads ETGVTQSPTHLIKTRGQQVTLRCSSQSGHNTVSWYQQALGQGPQFIFQYYREEENGRGNFPPRFSGLQFPNYSSELNVNALELDDSALYLCASSSYTGRGQETQYFGPGTRLLVL.